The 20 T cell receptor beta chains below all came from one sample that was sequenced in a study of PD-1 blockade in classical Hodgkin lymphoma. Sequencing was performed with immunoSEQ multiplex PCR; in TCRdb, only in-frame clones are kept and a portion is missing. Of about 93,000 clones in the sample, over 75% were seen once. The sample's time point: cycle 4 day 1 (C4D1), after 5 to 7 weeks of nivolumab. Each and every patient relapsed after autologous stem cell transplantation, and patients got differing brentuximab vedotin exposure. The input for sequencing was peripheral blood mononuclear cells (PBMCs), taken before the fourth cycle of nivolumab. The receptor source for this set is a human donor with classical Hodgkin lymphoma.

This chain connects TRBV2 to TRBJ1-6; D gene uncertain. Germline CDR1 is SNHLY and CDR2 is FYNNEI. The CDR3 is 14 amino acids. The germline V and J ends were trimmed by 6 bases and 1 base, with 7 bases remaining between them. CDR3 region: CASRGGSYNSPLHF. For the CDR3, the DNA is TGTGCCAGCAGAGGCGGGTCCTATAATTCACCCCTCCACTTT.

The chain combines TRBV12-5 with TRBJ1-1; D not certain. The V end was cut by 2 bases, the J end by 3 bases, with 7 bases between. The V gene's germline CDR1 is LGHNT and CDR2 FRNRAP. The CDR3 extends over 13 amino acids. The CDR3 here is CASGLKGHTEAFF. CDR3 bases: TGTGCTAGTGGTTTGAAGGGTCACACTGAAGCTTTCTTT.

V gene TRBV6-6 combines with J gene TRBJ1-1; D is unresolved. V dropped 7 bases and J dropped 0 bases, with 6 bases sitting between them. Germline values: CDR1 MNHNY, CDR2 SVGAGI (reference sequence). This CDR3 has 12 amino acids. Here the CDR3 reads CASTGMNTEAFF. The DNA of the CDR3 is TGTGCCAGCACCGGTATGAACACTGAAGCTTTCTTT.

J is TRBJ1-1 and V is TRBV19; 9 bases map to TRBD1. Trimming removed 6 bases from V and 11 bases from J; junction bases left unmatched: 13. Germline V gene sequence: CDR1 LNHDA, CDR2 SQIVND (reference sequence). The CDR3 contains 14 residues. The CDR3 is CASSRDRETNSAFF. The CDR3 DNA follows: TGTGCCAGTAGCCGGGACAGGGAGACCAACTCCGCTTTCTTT.

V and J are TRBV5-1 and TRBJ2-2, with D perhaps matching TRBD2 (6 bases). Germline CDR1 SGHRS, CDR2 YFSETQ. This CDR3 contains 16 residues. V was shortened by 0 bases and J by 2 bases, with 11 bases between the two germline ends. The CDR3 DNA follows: TGCGCCAGCAGCTTGGTACGCGGGGCCAACACCGGGGAGCTGTTTTTT. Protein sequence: CASSLVRGANTGELFF.

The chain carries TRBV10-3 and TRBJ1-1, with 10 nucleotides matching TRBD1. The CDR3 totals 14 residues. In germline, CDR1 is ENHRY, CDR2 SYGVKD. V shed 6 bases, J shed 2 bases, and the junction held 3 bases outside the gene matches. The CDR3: CAIRGQGRNTEAFF. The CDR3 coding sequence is TGTGCCATCAGGGGACAGGGGCGAAACACTGAAGCTTTCTTT.

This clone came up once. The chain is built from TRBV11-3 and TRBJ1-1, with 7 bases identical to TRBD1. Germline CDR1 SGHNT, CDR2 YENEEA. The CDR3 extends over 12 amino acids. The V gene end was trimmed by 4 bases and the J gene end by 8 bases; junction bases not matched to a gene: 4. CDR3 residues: CASSSGGLEAFF. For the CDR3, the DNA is TGTGCCAGCAGCTCAGGGGGTCTGGAAGCTTTCTTT.

Here the CDR3 DNA reads TGTGCCAGCAGTCCGAGCCCAGGCTCCTACAATGAGCAGTTCTTC. It yields the protein CASSPSPGSYNEQFF. The rearrangement joins TRBV27 to TRBJ2-1, with no clear D. Trimming removed 5 bases from V and 0 bases from J, with 11 bases in between. The germline CDR1 and CDR2 sequences are MNHEY and SMNVEV (reference sequence). This CDR3 is built from 15 residues.

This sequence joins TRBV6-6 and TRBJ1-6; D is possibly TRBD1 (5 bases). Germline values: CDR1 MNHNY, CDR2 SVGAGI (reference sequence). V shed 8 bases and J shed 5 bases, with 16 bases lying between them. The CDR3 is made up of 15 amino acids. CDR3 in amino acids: CASLQWQGNNSPLHF. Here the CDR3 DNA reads TGTGCCAGCCTCCAGTGGCAGGGCAATAATTCACCCCTCCACTTT.

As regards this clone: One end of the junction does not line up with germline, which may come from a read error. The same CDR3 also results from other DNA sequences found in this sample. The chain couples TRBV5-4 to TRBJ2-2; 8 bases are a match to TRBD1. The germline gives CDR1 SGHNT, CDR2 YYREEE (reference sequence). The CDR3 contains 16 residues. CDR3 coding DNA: TGTGCCAGTAGCTTGGGACAGGACGTTAACACCGGGGAGCTGTTTTTT. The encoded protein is CASSLGQDVNTGELFF. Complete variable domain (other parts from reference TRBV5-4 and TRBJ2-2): ETGVTQSPTHLIKTRGQQVTLRCSSQSGHNTVSWYQQALGQGPQFIFQYYREEENGRGNFPPRFSGLQFPNYSSELNVNALELDDSALYLCASSLGQDVNTGELFFGEGSRLTVL.

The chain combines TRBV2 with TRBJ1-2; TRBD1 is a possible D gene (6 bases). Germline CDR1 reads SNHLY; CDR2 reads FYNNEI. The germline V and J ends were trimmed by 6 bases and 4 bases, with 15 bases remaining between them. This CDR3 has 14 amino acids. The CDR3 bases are TGTGCCAGCAGCGAAACAGGGTTCTTCTATGGCTACACCTTC. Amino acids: CASSETGFFYGYTF. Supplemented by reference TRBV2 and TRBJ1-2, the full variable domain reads EPEVTQTPSHQVTQMGQEVILRCVPISNHLYFYWYRQILGQKVEFLVSFYNNEISEKSEIFDDQFSVERPDGSNFTLKIRSTKLEDSAMYFCASSETGFFYGYTFGSGTRLTVV.

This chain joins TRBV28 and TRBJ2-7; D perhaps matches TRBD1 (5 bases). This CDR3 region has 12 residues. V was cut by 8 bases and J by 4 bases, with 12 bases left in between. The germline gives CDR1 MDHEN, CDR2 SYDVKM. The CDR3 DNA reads TGTGCCAGCGGCACAGGCCCTTACGAGCAGTACTTC. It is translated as CASGTGPYEQYF.

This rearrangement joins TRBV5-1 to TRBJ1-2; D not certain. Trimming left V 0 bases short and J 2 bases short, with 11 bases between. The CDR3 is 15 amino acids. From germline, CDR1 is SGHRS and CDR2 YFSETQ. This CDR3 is CASSLAIGVNYGYTF. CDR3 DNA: TGCGCCAGCAGCTTGGCCATTGGGGTAAACTATGGCTACACCTTC.

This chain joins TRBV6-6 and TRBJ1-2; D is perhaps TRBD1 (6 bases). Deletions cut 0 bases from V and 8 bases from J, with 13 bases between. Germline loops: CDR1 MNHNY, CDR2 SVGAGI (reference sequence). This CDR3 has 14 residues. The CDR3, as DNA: TGTGCCAGCAGTTACTCGGTGGAGGGGGTCGGCTACACCTTC. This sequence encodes CASSYSVEGVGYTF.

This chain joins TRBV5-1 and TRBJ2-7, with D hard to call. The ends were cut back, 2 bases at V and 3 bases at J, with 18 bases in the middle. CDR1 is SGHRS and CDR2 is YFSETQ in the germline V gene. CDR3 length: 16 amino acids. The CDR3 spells CASSLTLPGLGYEQYF. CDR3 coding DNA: TGCGCCAGCAGCTTAACTTTGCCAGGTTTAGGCTACGAGCAGTACTTC.

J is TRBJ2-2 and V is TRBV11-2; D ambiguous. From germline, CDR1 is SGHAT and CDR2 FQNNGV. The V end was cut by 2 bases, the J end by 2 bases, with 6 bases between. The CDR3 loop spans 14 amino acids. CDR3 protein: CASSLFVNTGELFF. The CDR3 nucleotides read TGTGCCAGCAGCTTATTTGTCAACACCGGGGAGCTGTTTTTT.

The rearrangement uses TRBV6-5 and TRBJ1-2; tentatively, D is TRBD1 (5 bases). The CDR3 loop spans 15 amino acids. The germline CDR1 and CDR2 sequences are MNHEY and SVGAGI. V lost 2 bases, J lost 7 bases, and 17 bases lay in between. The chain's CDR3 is CASSYGRVGGTGYTF. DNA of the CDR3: TGTGCCAGCAGTTACGGGAGGGTGGGAGGGACTGGCTACACCTTC.

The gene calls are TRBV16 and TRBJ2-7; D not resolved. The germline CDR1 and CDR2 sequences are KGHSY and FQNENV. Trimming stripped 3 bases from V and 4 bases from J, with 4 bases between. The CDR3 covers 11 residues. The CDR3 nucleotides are TGTGCCAGCAGCCAGGCGTACGAGCAGTACTTC. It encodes CASSQAYEQYF.

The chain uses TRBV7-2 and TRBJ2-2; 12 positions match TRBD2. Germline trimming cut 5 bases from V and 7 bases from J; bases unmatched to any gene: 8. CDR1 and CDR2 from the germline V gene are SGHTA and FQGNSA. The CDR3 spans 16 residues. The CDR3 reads CASSLRLAGEGGELFF. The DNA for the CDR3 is TGTGCCAGCAGCCTGCGACTAGCGGGAGAGGGCGGGGAGCTGTTTTTT. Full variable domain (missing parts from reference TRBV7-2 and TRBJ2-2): GAGVSQSPSNKVTEKGKDVELRCDPISGHTALYWYRQSLGQGLEFLIYFQGNSAPDKSGLPSDRFSAERTGGSVSTLTIQRTQQEDSAVYLCASSLRLAGEGGELFFGEGSRLTVL.

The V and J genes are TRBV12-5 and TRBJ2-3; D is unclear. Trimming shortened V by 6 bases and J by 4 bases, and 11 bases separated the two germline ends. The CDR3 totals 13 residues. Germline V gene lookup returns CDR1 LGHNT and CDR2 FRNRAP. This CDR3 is CASGTYFSDTQYF. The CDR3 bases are TGTGCTAGTGGGACCTATTTCTCAGATACGCAGTATTTT.